The TCR beta chain described here comes from a study of T cell changes during pregnancy in multiple sclerosis. Profiled with immunoSEQ multiplex PCR; TCRdb holds only in-frame clones, not every one. The sample has about 61,000 clones, roughly 92% seen once; the top ten hold 2.6%. To note about this clone: Being one base from a much bigger clone, this may be a read error. The sample has other DNA sequences that encode this CDR3 too.

The V gene's germline CDR1 is MNHNS and CDR2 SASEGT. This CDR3 has 15 amino acids. Germline trimming cut 4 bases from V and 4 bases from J; bases unmatched to any gene: 1. The TCR was taken from a female donor with multiple sclerosis, enrolled in a pregnancy study. The input for sequencing was CD8+ T cells from peripheral blood mononuclear cells, taken in the third trimester of pregnancy. The genes are TRBV6-1 and TRBJ2-3; TRBD2 matches 14 bases. The DNA of the CDR3 is TGTGCCAGCAGTGGACTAGCGGGAGGGCCAGATACGCAGTATTTT. This codes for CASSGLAGGPDTQYF.